Included here is one T cell receptor (beta chain) sequence, with context. Sequencing was performed with immunoSEQ multiplex PCR; in TCRdb, only in-frame clones are kept and a portion is missing. The sample lists some 30,000 clones, approximately 91% occurring once. This record belongs to a study of T cell changes during pregnancy in multiple sclerosis. V shed 4 bases and J shed 8 bases, with 19 bases lying between them. The CDR3 covers 15 residues. Germline values: CDR1 SGHRS, CDR2 YFSETQ. V gene TRBV5-1 combines with J gene TRBJ2-1, with D possibly being TRBD2 (6 bases). The receptor was isolated from a female donor with multiple sclerosis, enrolled in a pregnancy study. The sample here was CD8+ T cells from peripheral blood mononuclear cells, taken before pregnancy. The CDR3 sequence: CASSRGRNWGDEQFF. CDR3 bases: TGCGCCAGCAGCCGGGGGAGGAATTGGGGCGATGAGCAGTTCTTC.